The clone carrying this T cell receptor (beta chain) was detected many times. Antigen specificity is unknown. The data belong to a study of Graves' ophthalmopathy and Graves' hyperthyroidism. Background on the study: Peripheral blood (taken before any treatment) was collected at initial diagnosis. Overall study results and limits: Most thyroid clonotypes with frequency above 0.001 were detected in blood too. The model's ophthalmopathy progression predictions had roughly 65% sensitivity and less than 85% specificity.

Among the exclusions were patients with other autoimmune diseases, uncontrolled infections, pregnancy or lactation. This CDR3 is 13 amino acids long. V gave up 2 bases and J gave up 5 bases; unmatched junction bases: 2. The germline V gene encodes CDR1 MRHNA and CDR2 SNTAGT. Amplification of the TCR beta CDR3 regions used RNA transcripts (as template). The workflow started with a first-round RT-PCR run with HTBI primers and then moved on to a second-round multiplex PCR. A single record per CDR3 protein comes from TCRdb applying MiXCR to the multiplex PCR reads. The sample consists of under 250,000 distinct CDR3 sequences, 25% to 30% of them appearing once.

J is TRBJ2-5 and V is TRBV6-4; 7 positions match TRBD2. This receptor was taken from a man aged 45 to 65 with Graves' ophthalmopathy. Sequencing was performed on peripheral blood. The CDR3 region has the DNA TGTGCCAGCAGTGACAGGGAGGGTGAGACCCAGTACTTC. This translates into CASSDREGETQYF.